The rows below give T cell receptor beta chains drawn from one sample of a study of blood T cell repertoires in COVID-19. The assay was immunoSEQ multiplex PCR, and TCRdb's table has in-frame clones only and misses some. In the table there are about 200,000 clones, around nine tenths of which are singletons. The sequencing input was peripheral blood. Every receptor here comes from a man in his late teens or twenties with active or convalescent COVID-19. Both conserved end residues are part of each CDR3. A D gene is named only where the DNA matches it firmly. Not every row has a clone size; where given, it reads once, few, many or a size class.

v_call	d_call	j_call	clone_size	cdr3_nt	cdr3_aa
TRBV13	-	TRBJ2-3	-	TGTGCCAGCAGCTCTAAGATGACAGGCACAGATACGCAGTATTTT	CASSSKMTGTDTQYF
TRBV30	-	TRBJ1-1	few	TGTGCCTGGAGTCCGGGATTGGGAGTAGCTTTCTTT	CAWSPGLGVAFF
TRBV5-4	TRBD1	TRBJ1-3	once	TGTGCCAGCAGCCCAGGGGGGACCCACTCTGGAAACACCATATATTTT	CASSPGGTHSGNTIYF
TRBV28	-	TRBJ2-2	-	TGTGCCAGCAGTTTACGCCAAACCGAGGCCCGGGAGGAGCTGTTTTTT	CASSLRQTEAREELFF
TRBV15	-	TRBJ2-1	-	TGTGCCACCAGCAGAGATTTTCAGGTAGAATACAATGAGCAGTTCTTC	CATSRDFQVEYNEQFF
TRBV30	-	TRBJ1-1	-	TGTGCCTGGGGGCGGGGGATCAACACTGAAGCTTTCTTT	CAWGRGINTEAFF
TRBV5-8	-	TRBJ2-2	once	TGTGCCAGCAGGGTCCGGGGAGGGAACACCGGGGAGCTGTTTTTT	CASRVRGGNTGELFF
TRBV7-2	TRBD1	TRBJ1-3	-	TGTGCCAGCAGCTTAAAAGGGGGCGGTTCCGGAAACACCATATATTTT	CASSLKGGGSGNTIYF
TRBV11-2	TRBD2	TRBJ2-1	-	TGTGCCAGCAGCTTGTATAGCGGGAGATCTCACAATGAGCAGTTCTTC	CASSLYSGRSHNEQFF
TRBV7-9	TRBD2	TRBJ2-1	-	TGTGCCAGCAGCTACAGGACTAGCGGGACCCCTCGGAATGAGCAGTTCTTC	CASSYRTSGTPRNEQFF
TRBV12-3/TRBV12-4	-	TRBJ1-6	-	TGTGCCAGCAGAAGAGCCCGTACGACCCTCCACTTT	CASRRARTTLHF
TRBV5-5	TRBD1	TRBJ2-1	-	TGTGCCAGCAGCTCTCGGGACAGGGGGCAAACCACGAGGAATGAGCAGTTCTTC	CASSSRDRGQTTRNEQFF
TRBV6-5	-	TRBJ1-1	-	TGTGCCAGCAGTTACAGCGGTGGGGTCATTGAAGCTTTCTTT	CASSYSGGVIEAFF
TRBV28	-	TRBJ1-2	-	TGTGCCAGCAGTTTTTTATCTTCCCCCAGGGGTTATGGCTACACCTTC	CASSFLSSPRGYGYTF
TRBV12-3/TRBV12-4	-	TRBJ1-5	-	TGTGCCAGCAGTTTCGCAGGCAATCAGCCCCAGCATTTT	CASSFAGNQPQHF
TRBV19	-	TRBJ2-7	-	TGTGCCAGTAGTACCCAACAGGGCCCCACCTACGAGCAGTACTTC	CASSTQQGPTYEQYF
TRBV6-6	-	TRBJ2-5	-	TGTGCCAGCAGTTACTCGGCGTCAGGGGATGGTGAGACCCAGTACTTC	CASSYSASGDGETQYF
TRBV19	TRBD2	TRBJ2-1	-	TGTGCCAGTAGTTTTTCGGGACTAGCGGGAGGGCCCTACAATGAGCAGTTCTTC	CASSFSGLAGGPYNEQFF
TRBV28	TRBD1	TRBJ1-4	-	TGTGCCAGCAGTGTTCCGGGACAGGGCCGAGAAAAACTGTTTTTT	CASSVPGQGREKLFF
TRBV12-3/TRBV12-4	TRBD1	TRBJ2-5	-	TGTGCCAGCAGCCGAGACAGGGAAGAGACCCAGTACTTC	CASSRDREETQYF